The T cell receptor (beta chain) described here comes from a study of shared clonotypes between healthy human individuals (dated by TCRdb to 2018 to 2020). About the study as a whole: A couple of women and three men aged 18 to 49 years were included in the cohort. For each donor, CD4 naive and CD4 memory were each run on three plates, CD8 naive on two plates, and CD8 memory on one plate. Blood TCR repertoires of a handful of healthy adults were deeply sequenced to estimate repertoire size and the extent of clonotype sharing between individuals. Libraries were prepared and TCR repertoires were sequenced by different laboratories using diverse techniques, in order to increase sequencing depth and limit assay-specific biases. Each donor's leukapheresis produced roughly between roughly 0.9 and 9 billion PBMCs. The research as a whole found: The genetic and exposure-history diversity represented was limited by the small number of donors. Based on pairwise subsampling, the degree of clonotype sharing among donors was expected to be affected by sequencing depth. Rarefaction of sorted-subset datasets indicated incomplete sequencing despite the large sequencing depth. Compared with non-shared clonotypes, clonotypes shared by all four sorted-subset donors had higher generation probabilities. Estimated clonotype richness was generally larger for naive than for memory subsets. Only blood was sampled, and tissue TCR repertoires likely differ from those in blood. Sharing across several donors was observed for about 5% of naive CD4, around 3.5% of naive CD8, over 2% of memory CD4, and around 0.42% of memory CD8 clonotypes.

According to the germline V gene, CDR1 reads MNHEY and CDR2 reads SVGAGI. The CDR3 starts with the cysteine, ends with the phenylalanine, and has 11 residues. The retained sequence is limited to the CDR3, 33 bases, with the frame set at the first base. Deletion took 2 bases off V and 5 bases off J, with a span of 3 bases between the germline ends. Using the deep immunoSEQ assay, TCR CDR3 regions were amplified from genomic DNA by multiplex PCR. Genomic DNA extracted from each cell subset was distributed evenly over all wells of several immunoSEQ 96-well plates, and each plate served as one replicate. For sorted subsets, each replicate PCR was loaded with 200 ng genomic DNA, equivalent to 30,000 to 35,000 T cell genomes. The purified libraries were quantified using a Qubit 3.0 fluorometer, sized with a Bioanalyzer 2100, and then quantified again using the KAPA Library Quantification kit. A separate single-read 150-cycle Illumina NextSeq 550 flow cell was used to sequence each immunoSEQ 96-well plate. The paper's data handling went like this. Because only junctional sequences without quality scores were contained in the immunoSEQ output, filtering matching that applied to full-length reads could not be performed. To assign V/J genes and CDR3, sequences were annotated using PyIR, a Python wrapper for IgBLAST v1.9, with IMGT germline references. Reads were filtered out if the reads had weak V/J assignments (E-value above 1e-6), no CDR3, stop codons, out-of-frame junctions, or ambiguous translated residues. V3J clonotypes were defined as sequences sharing the same inferred V gene, J gene, and CDR3 amino acid sequence. The percentage overlap between two repertoires was calculated by dividing the number of shared unique clonotypes by the size of the smaller repertoire. Repertoire richness was assessed with RTK rarefaction, the Chao1 estimator, and Recon v2.1 estimates of unobserved clonotypes. Generation probabilities were computed with OLGA for all TCRbeta clonotypes obtained by the gDNA method from four donors. TCRdb provides this immuneACCESS table in a form limited to in-frame rearrangements. Some clones are lacking; in checked studies, under half of them reflect an unresolved V gene, and why the rest are absent is not known. V and J calls and clone size are as listed in that table; D and trimming were resolved from the DNA. Within this sample are 550,000 to 750,000 clones, with roughly 95% of them counted one time only. The ten largest clones take up 0.1% to 0.11% of the sample.

CD8 naive samples were CD45RO-negative cells positively selected for CCR7, giving a CD45RA+CCR7+ population that excluded TemRA cells. Donors were healthy HIV-negative adults with no recently reported acute infections or vaccinations. Only Caucasian adults living in Nashville, Tennessee, USA were represented among the donors. After blood collection by leukapheresis, PBMCs were isolated using Ficoll-Histopaque density gradient centrifugation and then cryopreserved in the vapor phase of liquid nitrogen. Analytical flow cytometry was used to check the purity and quantity of each magnetically sorted T cell population. Each sorted fraction had its genomic DNA isolated and then quantified by UV absorbance on a Nanodrop 2000c. In the case of this clone: Its antigen remains undetermined. Qualities for individual bases were not recorded, and no much larger clone is one base off. This same CDR3 is encoded by further DNA sequences in the sample.

The V and J genes are TRBV6-5 and TRBJ1-1; the D gene cannot be named for sure. The sequenced sample was naive CD8+ T cells sorted from blood. This specimen's cell subset or site label, interpreted: CD45RA+CCR7+. This clonotype was sampled from a woman in her 30s in good health. The DNA reads as follows: TGTGCCAGCAGTTACGGGACTGAAGCTTTCTTT. It translates to CASSYGTEAFF.